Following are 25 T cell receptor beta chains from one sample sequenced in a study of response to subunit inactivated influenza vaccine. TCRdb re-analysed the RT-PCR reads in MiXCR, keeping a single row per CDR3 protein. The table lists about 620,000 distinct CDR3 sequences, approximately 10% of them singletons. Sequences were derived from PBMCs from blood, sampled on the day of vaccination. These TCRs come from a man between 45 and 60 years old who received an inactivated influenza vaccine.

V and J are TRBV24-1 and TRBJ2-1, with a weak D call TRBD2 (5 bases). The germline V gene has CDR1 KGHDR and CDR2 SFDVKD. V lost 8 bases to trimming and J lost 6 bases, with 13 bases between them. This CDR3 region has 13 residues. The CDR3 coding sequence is TGTGCCACCACGGGGAATGTGGGCAATGAGCAGTTCTTC. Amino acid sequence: CATTGNVGNEQFF.

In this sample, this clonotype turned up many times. CDR3: CSVEDRSQYPYEQYF. DNA for the CDR3: TGCAGCGTTGAAGACCGGAGTCAATACCCCTACGAGCAGTACTTC. V gene TRBV29-1 combines with J gene TRBJ2-7; D ambiguous. Per germline, CDR1 SQVTM and CDR2 ANQGSEA. The V end lost 0 bases, the J end lost 2 bases, and 14 bases lay between the germline ends. This CDR3 has 15 residues.

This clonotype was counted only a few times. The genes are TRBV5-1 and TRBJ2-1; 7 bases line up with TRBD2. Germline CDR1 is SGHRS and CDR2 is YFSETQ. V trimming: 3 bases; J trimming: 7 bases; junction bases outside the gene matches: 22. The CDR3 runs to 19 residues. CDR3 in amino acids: CASSYPMFAGATKKNEQFF. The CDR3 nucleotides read TGCGCCAGCAGCTATCCCATGTTCGCGGGAGCCACCAAGAAGAATGAGCAGTTCTTC.

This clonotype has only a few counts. The CDR3 region is CASSFSAGGPNTQYF. DNA for the CDR3: TGTGCCAGCAGCTTCTCAGCGGGGGGGCCAAATACGCAGTATTTT. This sequence joins TRBV11-2 and TRBJ2-3; TRBD2 matches at 10 bases. Germline CDR1 and CDR2: SGHAT and FQNNGV. Losses at the gene ends were 3 bases for V and 7 bases for J; bases not matched to a gene: 7. The CDR3 spans 15 residues.

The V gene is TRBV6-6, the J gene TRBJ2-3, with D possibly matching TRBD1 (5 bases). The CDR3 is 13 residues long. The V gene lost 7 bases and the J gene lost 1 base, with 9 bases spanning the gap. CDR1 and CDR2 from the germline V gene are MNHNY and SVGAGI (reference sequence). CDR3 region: CASIRARTDTQYF. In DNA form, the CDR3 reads TGTGCCAGCATCAGGGCCCGCACAGATACGCAGTATTTT.

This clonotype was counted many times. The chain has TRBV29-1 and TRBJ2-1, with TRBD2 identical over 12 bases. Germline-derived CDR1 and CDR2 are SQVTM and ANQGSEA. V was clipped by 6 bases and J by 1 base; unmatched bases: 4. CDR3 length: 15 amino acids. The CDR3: CSVLLAGGSYNEQFF. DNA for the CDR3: TGCAGCGTCCTACTAGCGGGAGGATCCTACAATGAGCAGTTCTTC.

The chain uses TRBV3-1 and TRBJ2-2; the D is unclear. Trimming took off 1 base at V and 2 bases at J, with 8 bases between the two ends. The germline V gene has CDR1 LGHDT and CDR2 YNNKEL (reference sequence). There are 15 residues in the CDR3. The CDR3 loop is CASSQVLDNTGELFF. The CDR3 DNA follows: TGTGCCAGCAGCCAAGTTCTAGATAACACCGGGGAGCTGTTTTTT.

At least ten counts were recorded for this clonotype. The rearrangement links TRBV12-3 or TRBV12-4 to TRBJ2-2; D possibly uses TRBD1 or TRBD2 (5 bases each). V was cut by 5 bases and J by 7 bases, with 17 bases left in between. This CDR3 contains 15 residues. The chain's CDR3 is CASSPRPGLGGELFF. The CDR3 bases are TGTGCCAGCAGTCCTCGGCCGGGGCTGGGCGGGGAGCTGTTTTTT.

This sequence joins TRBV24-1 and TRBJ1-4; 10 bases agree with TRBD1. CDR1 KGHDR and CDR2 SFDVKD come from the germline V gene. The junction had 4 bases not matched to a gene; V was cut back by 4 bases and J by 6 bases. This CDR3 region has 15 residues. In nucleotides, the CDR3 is TGTGCCACCAGTGAATCCGGGACAGGGGATGAAAAACTGTTTTTT. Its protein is CATSESGTGDEKLFF.

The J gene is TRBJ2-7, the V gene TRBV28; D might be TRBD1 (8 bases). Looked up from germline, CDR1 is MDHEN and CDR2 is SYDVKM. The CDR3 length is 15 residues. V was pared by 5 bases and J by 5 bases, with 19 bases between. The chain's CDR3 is CASSISGTGDDEQYF. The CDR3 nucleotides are TGTGCCAGCAGTATAAGCGGGACAGGCGATGACGAGCAGTACTTC.

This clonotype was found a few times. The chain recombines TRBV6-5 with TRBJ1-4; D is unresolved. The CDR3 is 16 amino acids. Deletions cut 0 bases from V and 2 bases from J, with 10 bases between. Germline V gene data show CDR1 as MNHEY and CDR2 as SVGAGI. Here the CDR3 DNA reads TGTGCCAGCAGTTACTCGACGGGTTATACTAATGAAAAACTGTTTTTT. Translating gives CASSYSTGYTNEKLFF.

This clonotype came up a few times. DNA of the CDR3: TGTGCCTGGACCCAAGGGGGCAGGAACACTGAAGCTTTCTTT. Translation: CAWTQGGRNTEAFF. The chain is built from TRBV30 and TRBJ1-1; 7 nucleotides line up with TRBD1. The CDR3 has 14 amino acids. V shed 4 bases and J 1 base; nucleotides not matched to a gene: 6. Germline V CDR1 and CDR2: GTSNPN, SVGIG (reference sequence).

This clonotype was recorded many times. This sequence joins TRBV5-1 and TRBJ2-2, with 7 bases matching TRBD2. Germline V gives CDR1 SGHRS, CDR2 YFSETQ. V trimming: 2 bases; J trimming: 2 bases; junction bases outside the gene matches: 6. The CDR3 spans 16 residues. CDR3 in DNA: TGCGCCAGCAGCTTAACGCCTAGCGGTAACACCGGGGAGCTGTTTTTT. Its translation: CASSLTPSGNTGELFF.

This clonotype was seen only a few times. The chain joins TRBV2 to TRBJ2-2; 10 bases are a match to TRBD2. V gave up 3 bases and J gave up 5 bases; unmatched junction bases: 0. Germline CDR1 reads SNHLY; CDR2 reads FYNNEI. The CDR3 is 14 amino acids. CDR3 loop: CASSEGLATGELFF. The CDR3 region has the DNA TGTGCCAGCAGTGAGGGACTAGCGACCGGGGAGCTGTTTTTT.

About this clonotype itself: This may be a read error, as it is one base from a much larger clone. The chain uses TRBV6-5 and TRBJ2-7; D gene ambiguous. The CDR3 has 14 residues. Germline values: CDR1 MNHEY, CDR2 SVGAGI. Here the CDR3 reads CASSYSVGAYEHYF. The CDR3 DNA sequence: TGTGCCAGCAGTTACTCGGTGGGTGCCTACGAGCATTACTTC.

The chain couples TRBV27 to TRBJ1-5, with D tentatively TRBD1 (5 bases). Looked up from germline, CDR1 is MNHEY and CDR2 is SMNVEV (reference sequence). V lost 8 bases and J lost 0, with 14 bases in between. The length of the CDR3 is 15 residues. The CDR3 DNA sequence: TGTGCCAGCCGGGAGGGACCCTATAGCAATCAGCCCCAGCATTTT. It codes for CASREGPYSNQPQHF.

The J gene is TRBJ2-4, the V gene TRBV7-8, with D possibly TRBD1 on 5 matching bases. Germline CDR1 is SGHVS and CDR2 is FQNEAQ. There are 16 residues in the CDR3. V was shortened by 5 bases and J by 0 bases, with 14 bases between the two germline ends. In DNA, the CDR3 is TGTGCCAGCAGCCTCCAGGGCTCACTAGCCAAAAACATTCAGTACTTC. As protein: CASSLQGSLAKNIQYF.

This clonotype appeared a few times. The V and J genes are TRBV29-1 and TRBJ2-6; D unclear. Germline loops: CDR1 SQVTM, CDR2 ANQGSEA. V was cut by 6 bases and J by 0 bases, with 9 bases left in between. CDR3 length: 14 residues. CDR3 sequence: CSVSLDSGANVLTF. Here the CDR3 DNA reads TGCAGCGTAAGTCTCGACTCTGGGGCCAACGTCCTGACTTTC.

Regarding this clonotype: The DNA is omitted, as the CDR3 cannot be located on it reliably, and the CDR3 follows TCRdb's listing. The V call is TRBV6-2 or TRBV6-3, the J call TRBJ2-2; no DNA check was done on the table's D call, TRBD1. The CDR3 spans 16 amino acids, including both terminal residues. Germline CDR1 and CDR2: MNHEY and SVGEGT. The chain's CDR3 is CASSSGQGWVTGELFF.

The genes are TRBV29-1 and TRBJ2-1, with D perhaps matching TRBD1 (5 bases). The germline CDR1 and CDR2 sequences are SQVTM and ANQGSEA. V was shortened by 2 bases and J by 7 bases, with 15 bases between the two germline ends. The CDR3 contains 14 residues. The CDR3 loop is CSVEPPNKGNEQFF. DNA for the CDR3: TGCAGCGTTGAACCCCCTAACAAGGGGAATGAGCAGTTCTTC.

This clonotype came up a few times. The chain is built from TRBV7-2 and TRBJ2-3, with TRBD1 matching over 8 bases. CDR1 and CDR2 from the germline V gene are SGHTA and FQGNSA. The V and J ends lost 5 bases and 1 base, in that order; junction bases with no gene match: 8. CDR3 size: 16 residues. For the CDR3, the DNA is TGTGCCAGCAGCCTCCAGGGGGCCGGAGGCACAGATACGCAGTATTTT. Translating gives CASSLQGAGGTDTQYF.

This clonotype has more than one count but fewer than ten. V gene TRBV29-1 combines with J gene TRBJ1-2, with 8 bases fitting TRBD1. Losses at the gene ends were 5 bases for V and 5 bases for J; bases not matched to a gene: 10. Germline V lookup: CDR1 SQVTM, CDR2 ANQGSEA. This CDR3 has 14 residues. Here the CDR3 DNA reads TGCAGCGTTCGTCCCGGGGACAGGCCTTATGGCTACACCTTC. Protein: CSVRPGDRPYGYTF.

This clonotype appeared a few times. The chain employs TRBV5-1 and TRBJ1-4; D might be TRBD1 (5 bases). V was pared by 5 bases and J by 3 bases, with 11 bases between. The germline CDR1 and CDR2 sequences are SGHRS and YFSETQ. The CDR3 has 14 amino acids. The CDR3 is CASSRGAPNEKLFF. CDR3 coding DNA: TGCGCCAGCAGTCGAGGGGCACCTAATGAAAAACTGTTTTTT.

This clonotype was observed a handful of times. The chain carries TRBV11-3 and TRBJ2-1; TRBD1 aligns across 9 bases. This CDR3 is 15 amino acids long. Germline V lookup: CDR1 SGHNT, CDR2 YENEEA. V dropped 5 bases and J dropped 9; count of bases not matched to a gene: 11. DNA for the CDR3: TGTGCCAGCAGCCAGTCCGGGACAGGGCTCGGTGAGCAGTTCTTC. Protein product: CASSQSGTGLGEQFF.

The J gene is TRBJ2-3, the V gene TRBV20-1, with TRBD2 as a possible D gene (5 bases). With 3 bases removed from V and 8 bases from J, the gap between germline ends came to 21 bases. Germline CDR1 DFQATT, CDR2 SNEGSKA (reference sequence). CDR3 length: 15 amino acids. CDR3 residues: CSAREIATKHLTQYF. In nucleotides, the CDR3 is TGCAGTGCTAGGGAAATAGCGACTAAGCACCTTACGCAGTATTTT.